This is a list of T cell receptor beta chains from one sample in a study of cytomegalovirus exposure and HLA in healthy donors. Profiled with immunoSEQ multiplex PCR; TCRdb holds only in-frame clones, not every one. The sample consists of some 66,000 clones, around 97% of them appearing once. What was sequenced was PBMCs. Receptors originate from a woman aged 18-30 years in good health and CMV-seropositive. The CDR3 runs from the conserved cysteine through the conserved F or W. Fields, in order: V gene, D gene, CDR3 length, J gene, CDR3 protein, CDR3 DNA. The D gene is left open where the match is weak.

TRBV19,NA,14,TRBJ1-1,CASSIRGVNTEAFF,TGTGCCAGTAGTATACGGGGGGTGAACACTGAAGCTTTCTTT
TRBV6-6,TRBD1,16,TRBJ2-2,CASSGPGQGNTGELFF,TGTGCCAGCAGTGGTCCGGGACAGGGTAACACCGGGGAGCTGTTTTTT
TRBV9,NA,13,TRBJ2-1,CASSDGLRGEQFF,TGTGCCAGCAGCGACGGACTACGCGGTGAGCAGTTCTTC
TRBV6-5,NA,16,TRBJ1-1,CASSYFYRDVNTEAFF,TGTGCCAGCAGTTACTTTTACAGGGACGTTAACACTGAAGCTTTCTTT
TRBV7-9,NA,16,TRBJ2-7,CASSPQVKGVSYEQYF,TGTGCCAGCAGCCCTCAGGTAAAGGGAGTCAGCTACGAGCAGTACTTC
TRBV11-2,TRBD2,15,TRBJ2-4,CASSPQTSGRNIQYF,TGTGCCAGCAGCCCCCAGACTAGCGGGAGGAACATTCAGTACTTC
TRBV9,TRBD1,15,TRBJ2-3,CASSVTGADTDTQYF,TGTGCCAGCAGCGTTACAGGGGCCGATACAGATACGCAGTATTTT
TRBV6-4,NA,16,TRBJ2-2,CASSDSEQGNTGELFF,TGTGCCAGCAGTGACTCGGAGCAGGGGAACACCGGGGAGCTGTTTTTT
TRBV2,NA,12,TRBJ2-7,CASRVSSYEQYF,TGTGCCAGCCGGGTCAGCTCCTACGAGCAGTACTTC
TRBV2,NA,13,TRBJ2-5,CASTHNGEETQYF,TGTGCCAGCACGCATAACGGTGAAGAGACCCAGTACTTC